This is a list of T cell receptor beta chains from one sample in a study of response to subunit inactivated influenza vaccine. TCRdb reprocessed the RT-PCR reads via MiXCR and lists one record per CDR3 protein. The table includes roughly 170,000 distinct CDR3 sequences, around 9% detected once. The source was non-naive T cells sorted from PBMCs, collected on the day of vaccination. The receptors here all came from a man aged 50 to 60 who received an inactivated influenza vaccine. CDR3s include the opening cysteine and the closing phenylalanine or tryptophan. The order of the fields is D gene, J gene, V gene, clone size, CDR3 DNA, CDR3 protein. A D gene is named only where the DNA matches it firmly. Clone size is stated in some rows and not others, as once, few, many or a class when expanded.

. | TRBJ1-2 | TRBV4-3 | many | TGCGCCAGCAGCCAAGAGGTGGGGCAGGGACGTGGCTACACCTTC | CASSQEVGQGRGYTF
TRBD2 | TRBJ2-1 | TRBV4-2 | many | TGTGCCAGCAGCCAAGCCCTAGCGGGAGGTGTAAGCTCCTACAATGAGCAGTTCTTC | CASSQALAGGVSSYNEQFF
. | TRBJ1-5 | TRBV15 | . | TGTGCCACCAGCGGCAGGGGCGGCAATCAGCCCCAGCATTTT | CATSGRGGNQPQHF
TRBD2 | TRBJ2-1 | TRBV20-1 | few | TGCAGTGCGGATTCGGGACTAGCGGGAGGCTACAATGAGCAGTTCTTC | CSADSGLAGGYNEQFF
TRBD2 | TRBJ2-1 | TRBV28 | . | TGTGCCAGCAGAACAGCGGGGGAGCGTAGCAATGAGCAGTTCTTC | CASRTAGERSNEQFF
TRBD2 | TRBJ2-1 | TRBV20-1 | many | TGCAGTGCTACTATAGCGGGATCCTACAATGAGCAGTTCTTC | CSATIAGSYNEQFF
. | TRBJ2-3 | TRBV6-5 | . | TGTGCCAGCAGTTACGGTTGGGGCACAGATACGCAGTATTTT | CASSYGWGTDTQYF
TRBD1 | TRBJ1-4 | TRBV5-1 | few | TGCGCCAGCAGCACATCCGGGACAGGGACGGAAAAACTGTTTTTT | CASSTSGTGTEKLFF
. | TRBJ2-7 | TRBV29-1 | once | TGCAGCGTTGTCAAGGTCAACGAGCAGTACTTC | CSVVKVNEQYF
TRBD1 | TRBJ1-5 | TRBV24-1 | few | TGTGCCACCAGTGACGGACAGGGGGATTATCAGCCCCAGCATTTT | CATSDGQGDYQPQHF
TRBD2 | TRBJ2-7 | TRBV3-1 | many | TGTGCCAGCAGCCAAGGGACTAGCGGAATCTCCTACGAGCAGTACTTC | CASSQGTSGISYEQYF
TRBD1 | TRBJ2-7 | TRBV20-1 | few | TGCAGTGTTACTCGGACAGGAGGCAACGAGCAGTACTTC | CSVTRTGGNEQYF
TRBD2 | TRBJ2-4 | TRBV7-2 | . | TGTGCCAGCAGCTTGGGACTAGCGGGTCTTCAGTACTTC | CASSLGLAGLQYF